The 18 T cell receptor beta chains presented below share a single source sample, sequenced in a study of CD8 T cells in Susac syndrome. A quantity of about 0.45 to 1 ug RNA underwent reverse transcription using random hexamers. TCRdb fed the immunoSEQ multiplex PCR reads into MiXCR, producing one record per CDR3 protein. The top ten hold approximately 0.09% of the sample, which has 170,000 or so distinct CDR3 sequences, over 85% seen once. Sequenced input: CD4+ T cells from PBMCs. These receptors were taken from a human donor with multiple sclerosis.

CDR3 sequence reads: CASSRTSIGNTIYF. For the CDR3, the DNA is TGTGCCAGCAGCCGCACTAGTATTGGAAACACCATATATTTT. The rearrangement links TRBV3-1 to TRBJ1-3, with D hard to call. CDR3 length: 14 residues. Germline CDR1 reads LGHDT; CDR2 reads YNNKEL (reference sequence). With 4 bases removed from V and 3 bases from J, the gap between germline ends came to 10 bases.

This sequence joins TRBV5-1 and TRBJ1-4; no clear D gene. Germline values: CDR1 SGHRS, CDR2 YFSETQ. The CDR3 is made up of 15 amino acids. Deletions cut 0 bases from V and 0 bases from J, with 6 bases between. The CDR3 nucleotides are TGCGCCAGCAGCTTGGGGGGTTCAACTAATGAAAAACTGTTTTTT. Translating gives CASSLGGSTNEKLFF.

The V and J genes are TRBV24-1 and TRBJ2-3; TRBD2 matches 8 bases. This CDR3 has 18 amino acids. V dropped 3 bases and J dropped 1; count of bases not matched to a gene: 11. Germline V CDR1 and CDR2: KGHDR, SFDVKD. The CDR3 region is CATSDHLGGGSGTDTQYF. DNA of the CDR3: TGTGCCACCAGTGATCACCTCGGGGGGGGGAGCGGCACAGATACGCAGTATTTT.

The chain combines TRBV27 with TRBJ2-6; tentatively, D is TRBD2 (5 bases). CDR1 MNHEY and CDR2 SMNVEV come from the germline V gene (reference sequence). Trimming removed 6 bases at V and 0 bases at J, with 15 bases between. The CDR3 length is 17 residues. The CDR3 loop is CASRARGINSGANVLTF. For the CDR3, the DNA is TGTGCCAGCAGAGCAAGAGGGATCAACTCTGGGGCCAACGTCCTGACTTTC.

This rearrangement joins TRBV28 to TRBJ1-1; D gene unclear. Germline loops: CDR1 MDHEN, CDR2 SYDVKM. The CDR3 contains 14 residues. Trimming shortened V by 4 bases and J by 1 base, and 10 bases separated the two germline ends. The chain's CDR3 is CASSWSQGNTEAFF. CDR3 nucleotide sequence: TGTGCCAGCAGTTGGTCTCAAGGGAACACTGAAGCTTTCTTT.

As concerns this clonotype: The junction differs from germline at one of its ends, possibly a read error. The chain joins TRBV2 to TRBJ2-7, with D tentatively TRBD1 (5 bases). Germline CDR1 and CDR2: SNHLY and FYNNEI. The length of the CDR3 is 13 residues. CDR3 nucleotide sequence: TGTGCCAGCAGCGAAGGGGCAGCCTACGAGCAGTACTTC. Translation gives CASSEGAAYEQYF.

The chain employs TRBV6-2 or TRBV6-3 and TRBJ2-2; D is uncertain. The V end lost 8 bases, the J end lost 7 bases, and 8 bases lay between the germline ends. The CDR3 consists of 11 residues. Germline CDR1 reads MNHEY; CDR2 reads SVGEGT. The CDR3 DNA follows: TGTGCCAGCCGAAACGGCGGGGAGCTGTTTTTT. This sequence encodes CASRNGGELFF.

The gene calls are TRBV12-3 or TRBV12-4 and TRBJ1-1; D possibly corresponds to TRBD1 (5 bases). This CDR3 has 14 residues. V lost 6 bases and J lost 1, with 12 bases in between. For the CDR3, the DNA is TGTGCCAGCAGGCCGGGACGGCAGAACACTGAAGCTTTCTTT. It specifies CASRPGRQNTEAFF.

The chain couples TRBV2 to TRBJ1-5, with 11 nucleotides matching TRBD1. The CDR3 has 17 amino acids. V was clipped by 4 bases and J by 1 base; unmatched bases: 6. Germline CDR1 and CDR2: SNHLY and FYNNEI. In DNA form, the CDR3 reads TGTGCCAGCAGTGCGGGACAGGGGGTTCGGAGCAATCAGCCCCAGCATTTT. Translation: CASSAGQGVRSNQPQHF.

V gene TRBV5-1 combines with J gene TRBJ2-1, with 15 positions matching TRBD2. The germline V gene encodes CDR1 SGHRS and CDR2 YFSETQ. This CDR3 has 16 residues. Trimming cost V 4 bases and J 7 bases; bases outside gene matches: 6. Here the CDR3 reads CASSPGLAGGRNEQFF. The CDR3 DNA sequence: TGCGCCAGCAGCCCGGGACTAGCGGGGGGCCGGAATGAGCAGTTCTTC.

As DNA, the CDR3 is TGTGCCAGCAGTTCCCGGGATGTCAACGAGCAGTACTTC. Protein sequence: CASSSRDVNEQYF. The chain links TRBV9 to TRBJ2-7; D may be TRBD2 (5 bases). The CDR3 totals 13 residues. Trimming shortened V by 5 bases and J by 5 bases, and 14 bases separated the two germline ends. Germline assignment: CDR1 SGDLS and CDR2 YYNGEE.

This sequence joins TRBV7-2 and TRBJ2-7; D gene unclear. This CDR3 spans 16 amino acids. Germline values: CDR1 SGHTA, CDR2 FQGNSA. The V gene lost 5 bases and the J gene lost 0 bases, with 17 bases spanning the gap. In DNA, the CDR3 is TGTGCCAGCAGCCGTCTCCGAGGCCCCATCTCCTACGAGCAGTACTTC. It yields the protein CASSRLRGPISYEQYF. The whole variable domain, filled in from reference TRBV7-2 and TRBJ2-7, reads GAGVSQSPSNKVTEKGKDVELRCDPISGHTALYWYRQSLGQGLEFLIYFQGNSAPDKSGLPSDRFSAERTGGSVSTLTIQRTQQEDSAVYLCASSRLRGPISYEQYFGPGTRLTVT.

The CDR3 DNA is TGTGCTAGTTTGGTAGCGGGAACAGAGACCCAGTACTTC. It is translated as CASLVAGTETQYF. The chain recombines TRBV12-5 with TRBJ2-5; 8 nucleotides agree with TRBD2. J lost 4 bases, V lost 8 bases, and 6 bases had no gene match. Germline assignment: CDR1 LGHNT and CDR2 FRNRAP. CDR3 length: 13 residues.

This chain uses TRBV20-1 with TRBJ2-1; 12 bases are shared with TRBD2. Germline V gives CDR1 DFQATT, CDR2 SNEGSKA (reference sequence). This CDR3 comprises 15 residues. V was clipped by 0 bases and J by 10 bases; unmatched bases: 7. The CDR3 DNA sequence: TGCAGTGCTAGAGATGTGACTAGCGGGAGTCGGGAGCAGTTCTTC. Its protein product is CSARDVTSGSREQFF.

The CDR3 region is CASSTTGSGANVLTF. In DNA, the CDR3 is TGTGCCAGCAGCACGACAGGGTCTGGGGCCAACGTCCTGACTTTC. The chain combines TRBV7-3 with TRBJ2-6; 7 nucleotides line up with TRBD1. V shed 5 bases and J 1 base; nucleotides not matched to a gene: 2. This CDR3 contains 15 residues. CDR1 is SGHTA and CDR2 is FQGTGA in the germline V gene. Drawing the rest from reference TRBV7-3 and TRBJ2-6, the complete variable domain is GAGVSQTPSNKVTEKGKYVELRCDPISGHTALYWYRQSLGQGPEFLIYFQGTGAADDSGLPNDRFFAVRPEGSVSTLKIQRTERGDSAVYLCASSTTGSGANVLTFGAGSRLTVL.

In its sample, this clonotype was seen a few times. The J gene is TRBJ1-5, the V gene TRBV27, with a weak D call TRBD1 (5 bases). V was pared by 4 bases and J by 5 bases, with 12 bases between. CDR1 is MNHEY and CDR2 is SMNVEV in the germline V gene (reference sequence). This CDR3 spans 14 amino acids. The CDR3 sequence: CASSYAGHDQPQHF. The CDR3 nucleotides read TGTGCCAGCAGTTACGCAGGGCATGATCAGCCCCAGCATTTT.

The V call is TRBV27, the J call TRBJ2-7; D gene ambiguous. The CDR3 runs 13 residues. Germline loops: CDR1 MNHEY, CDR2 SMNVEV (reference sequence). The ends were cut back, 8 bases at V and 2 bases at J, with 13 bases in the middle. Here the CDR3 DNA reads TGTGCCAGCGGCCCGGAAGGTGCCTACGAGCAGTACTTC. It codes for CASGPEGAYEQYF.

The chain joins TRBV9 to TRBJ1-1; 9 bases align to TRBD1. Per germline, CDR1 SGDLS and CDR2 YYNGEE. This CDR3 is built from 17 residues. The junction had 6 bases not matched to a gene; V was cut back by 0 bases and J by 0 bases. In DNA form, the CDR3 reads TGTGCCAGCAGCGTAGGGCACAGGGGGCCCATGAACACTGAAGCTTTCTTT. It codes for CASSVGHRGPMNTEAFF.